This paragraph reports one TCR beta chain. Its antigen is unidentified. Time point reported: after neoadjuvant nivolumab, at surgical resection. These newly diagnosed stage II-IVA oral cavity squamous cell carcinoma patients had no prior systemic or radiation treatment. The repertoire was sequenced with immunoSEQ multiplex PCR; TCRdb's copy has only in-frame clones and lacks some. The data hold approximately 13,000 clones, with about 74% observed a single time. The CDR3 has 16 residues. With V trimmed by 2 bases and J by 0 bases, 6 bases remained unmatched. The germline gives CDR1 MNHEY, CDR2 SVGAGI. The data derive from a study of neoadjuvant anti-PD-1 for oral cavity cancer. Study-wide results and limits: PBMC Gini-index clonality exceeded responders' in non-responders post-nivolumab.

The TCR was taken from a person aged 40 to 85 with oral cavity squamous cell carcinoma. The chain uses TRBV6-5 and TRBJ1-1; the match to TRBD1 covers 7 bases. The sample in question was PBMCs, obtained after nivolumab (anti-PD-1) treatment. The CDR3 coding sequence is TGTGCCAGCAGTTACAGGTTGACAGGGTTGAACACTGAAGCTTTCTTT. Translating gives CASSYRLTGLNTEAFF.